The following is a T cell receptor (beta chain) sequence with its context. These data are taken from a study of blood T cell repertoires in COVID-19. Background on the study: COVID-19 samples from acute and convalescent phases originated in the United States, Italy and Spain.

The CDR3 is 15 amino acids. V lost 0 bases to trimming and J lost 0 bases, with 6 bases between them. Germline values: CDR1 LNHNV, CDR2 YYDKDF (reference sequence). Under the authors' procedure: Amplification with reference gene primers provided the estimates of nucleated cell counts. Clones were sequenced by immunoSEQ multiplex PCR, and TCRdb holds only the in-frame ones, with some missing. For V, J and clone size, that table is used; D and trimming come from the DNA. The table shows tens of thousands of clones, with over 75% occurring only once. The chain employs TRBV15 and TRBJ2-1, with unresolved D. The receptor comes from a human donor in a cohort sampled during active COVID-19. The sequenced material came from peripheral blood. The CDR3 loop is CATSREASSYNEQFF. CDR3 DNA sequence: TGTGCCACCAGCAGAGAGGCTAGCTCCTACAATGAGCAGTTCTTC.